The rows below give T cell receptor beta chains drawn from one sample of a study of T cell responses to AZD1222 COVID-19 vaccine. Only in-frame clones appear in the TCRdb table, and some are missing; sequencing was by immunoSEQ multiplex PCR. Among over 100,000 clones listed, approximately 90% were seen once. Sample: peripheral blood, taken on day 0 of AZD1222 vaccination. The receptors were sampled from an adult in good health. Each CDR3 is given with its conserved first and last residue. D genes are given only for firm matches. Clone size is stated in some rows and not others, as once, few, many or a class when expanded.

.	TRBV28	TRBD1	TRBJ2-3	TGTGCCAGCGAGGGACAGGGTCCCACAGATACGCAGTATTTT	CASEGQGPTDTQYF
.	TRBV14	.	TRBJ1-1	TGTGCCAGCAGCCGCCAACAGAACACTGAAGCTTTCTTT	CASSRQQNTEAFF
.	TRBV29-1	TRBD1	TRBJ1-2	TGCAGCGTTCACCGGGACAGGGGGCCCTATGGCTACACCTTC	CSVHRDRGPYGYTF
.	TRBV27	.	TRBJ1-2	TGTGCCAGCAGTGCCCTCTCCGGCGGAAACTATGGCTACACCTTC	CASSALSGGNYGYTF
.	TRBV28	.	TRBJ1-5	TGTGCCAGCAGTTCACCGTTGGTGCAGCCCCAGCATTTT	CASSSPLVQPQHF
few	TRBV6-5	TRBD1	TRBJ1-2	TGTGCCAGCAGAGACAGGGCCTATGGCTACACCTTC	CASRDRAYGYTF
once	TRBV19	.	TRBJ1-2	TGTGCCAGTAGTATAGATCAGGGCGGGAGTACAAACTATGGCTACACCTTC	CASSIDQGGSTNYGYTF
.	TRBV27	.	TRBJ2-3	TGTGCCAGCAGTCACGGCACAGATACGCAGTATTTT	CASSHGTDTQYF
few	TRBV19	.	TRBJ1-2	TGTGCCAGTAGTATCCCACAGTCCTTTTATGGCTACACCTTC	CASSIPQSFYGYTF
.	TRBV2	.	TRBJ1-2	TGTGCCAGCAGTGAAGCGTATGTCCGTGGTAACTATGGCTACACCTTC	CASSEAYVRGNYGYTF
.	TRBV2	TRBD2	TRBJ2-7	TGTGCCAGCAGACTGACTAGCGGGTTAGAGCAGTACTTC	CASRLTSGLEQYF
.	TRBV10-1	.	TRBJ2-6	TGCGCCAGCAGTGATTCGGGCTCTGGGGCCAACGTCCTGACTTTC	CASSDSGSGANVLTF